This T cell receptor beta chain came from a study of blood T cell repertoires in COVID-19. Germline lookup yields CDR1 SGHDN and CDR2 FVKESK. V lost 1 base, J lost 4 bases, and 17 bases lay in between. The CDR3 is made up of 17 amino acids. Clones were sequenced by immunoSEQ multiplex PCR, and TCRdb holds only the in-frame ones, with some missing. The repertoire holds under 75,000 clones, 89% seen once, with 8% to 10% in the top ten. In its sample, this clone was seen once. The receptor was derived from a man aged 45-65 years with active COVID-19. Sequencing was performed on peripheral blood. J is TRBJ2-1 and V is TRBV14; D may be TRBD1 (6 bases). CDR3 residues: CASSQVLVVRGYNEQFF. The CDR3 region has the DNA TGTGCCAGCAGCCAAGTCTTAGTGGTCAGGGGATACAATGAGCAGTTCTTC.